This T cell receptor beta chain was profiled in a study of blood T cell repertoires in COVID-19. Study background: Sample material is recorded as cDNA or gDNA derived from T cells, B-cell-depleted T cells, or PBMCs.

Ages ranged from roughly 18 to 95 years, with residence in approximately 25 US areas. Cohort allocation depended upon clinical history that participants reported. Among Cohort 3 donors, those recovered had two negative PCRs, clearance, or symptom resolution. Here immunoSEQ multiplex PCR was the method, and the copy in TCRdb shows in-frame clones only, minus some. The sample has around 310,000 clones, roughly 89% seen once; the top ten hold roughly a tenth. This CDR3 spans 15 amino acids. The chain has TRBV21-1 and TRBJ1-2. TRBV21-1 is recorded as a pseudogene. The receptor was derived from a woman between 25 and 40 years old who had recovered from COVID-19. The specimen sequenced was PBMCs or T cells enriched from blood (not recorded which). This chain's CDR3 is CANSRRAGPPYGYTF. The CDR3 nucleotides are TGTGCCAACTCTAGGAGGGCAGGCCCTCCCTATGGCTACACCTTC.